This TCR beta chain was profiled in a study of T cell responses to AZD1222 COVID-19 vaccine. The germline CDR1 and CDR2 sequences are SGHAT and FQNNGV. V was trimmed by 3 bases and J by 4 bases, leaving 6 bases between them. The CDR3 has 12 amino acids. Profiling relied on immunoSEQ multiplex PCR, and the TCRdb table lists in-frame clones only, not all of them. The data hold approximately 70,000 clones, with about four fifths observed a single time. Sample: peripheral blood, taken 28 days after the second AZD1222 dose. This receptor was identified in an adult who received the AZD1222 COVID-19 vaccine. V is TRBV11-2 and J is TRBJ2-5; the D is unclear. The CDR3 DNA is TGTGCCAGCAGCTTCGGCGGAGAGACCCAGTACTTC. This codes for CASSFGGETQYF.